This entry is about one T cell receptor beta chain. A few counts support this clonotype. Its antigen is currently not known. No much larger clone is present one base from it, and per-base qualities are unavailable. The library was obtained by multiplex PCR. Sequenced on an Illumina HiSeq 4000. iRepertoire HTBI primers and Arm-PCR amplification of CDR3 regions were used to construct TCR beta libraries. Before sequencing, the PCR products went through gel purification. Regarding the original processing steps: A total of fewer than 70 TRBV and 14 TRBJ segments were identified across samples and were used for gene usage analysis of CDR3 amino acid clonotypes. Filtered high-quality paired reads were merged into contigs using COPE and FqMerger. BLAST was used to align contigs to the IMGT TRBV, TRBD and TRBJ reference genes, and CDR3 was defined following IMGT. Clonotypes above 0.1% frequency were classified as highly expanded clones. Shannon entropy was used to measure repertoire diversity, and the Gini coefficient was used to measure V-J evenness. A clonotype was considered public if more than one individual shared it. TCRdb reworked the public reads: Q25 trimming with fastp, MiXCR clone assembly, productive beta chains retained. Rows with a matching CDR3 protein are joined into one entry that keeps the most common DNA and genes. These V and J calls are TCRdb output, not the study's own analysis. The sample table holds 400,000 to 500,000 distinct CDR3 sequences, of which roughly 23% were seen once. The top ten hold roughly an eighth of the sample.

This record belongs to a study of regulatory T cells in long-lasting Graves disease (dated by TCRdb to the early 2020s). General notes on the study: To count as having persistent Graves' disease, a patient had to have received antithyroid drug treatment for over 5 years with TSH receptor autoantibodies remaining persistently positive. On average, persistent Graves' disease patients in the clinical cohort had been on antithyroid drugs for approximately ten years. Patients with persistent Graves' disease were compared with patients with newly diagnosed Graves' disease using TCR sequencing and RNA sequencing of peripheral blood. A total of roughly 33 samples were covered by TCR sequencing, comprising 13 persistent and 20 or so newly diagnosed Graves' disease patients. The study was registered as a clinical trial and conducted in China.

According to the study, the label for this sample's time point signals: persistent/refractory GD, antithyroid drugs over 5 years with positive TRAb. RNA was extracted from PBMCs in TRIzol for both TCR sequencing and RNA sequencing. Graves' disease was diagnosed according to American Thyroid Association guidelines. Patients for the study were recruited at an endocrinology department in Xi'an, China. Each patient gave approximately 10 milliliters of peripheral blood, collected in an EDTA anticoagulant tube. PBMCs were isolated by Ficoll Paque Plus density gradient separation without further T cell sorting. RNA quality was checked with an Agilent 2100 Bioanalyzer and agarose gel, and concentration with a NanoDrop 2000. Study-wide findings and limitations: Patients with persistent disease shared more public clonotypes (under 3,000) than newly diagnosed patients did (966). TRBV28, TRBJ1-2 and TRBJ2-5 were preferentially used in persistent disease, while TRBV20-1 and TRBJ2-1 were favored in newly diagnosed disease. Compared with newly diagnosed patients, patients with persistent Graves' disease had lower TCR Shannon entropy and fewer highly expanded clones, which suggests clonal expansion. Sequencing and analysis were limited to the TCR beta chain. The study examined only peripheral blood because the primary lesion, thyroid tissue, could not be accessed. The authors noted that the small sample size was a limitation that may lower accuracy.

From the cysteine up to the phenylalanine, the CDR3 has a length of 15 residues. The CDR3 DNA has 45 bases and is translated from base 1. Based on the germline V gene, the CDR1 and CDR2 sequences are MDHEN and SYDVKM. The trim is 7 bases for V and 6 bases for J, with a gap of 21 bases between the germline ends. Material: peripheral blood mononuclear cells (PBMCs), obtained when the disease was refractory, from a patient treated with antithyroid drugs. Recombination linked TRBV28 to TRBJ1-2; TRBD1 is a possible D gene, resting on 5 matching bases. The source is a female donor with Graves disease. CDR3 region: CASNVVQGLKDGYTF. The sequenced DNA is TGTGCCAGCAATGTTGTTCAGGGACTAAAGGATGGCTACACCTTC.